This note documents a single TCR beta chain sequence. What it binds is not known. This CDR3 is built from 17 residues. Trimming removed 5 bases at V and 0 bases at J, with 16 bases between. Germline CDR1 reads SEHNR; CDR2 reads FQNEAQ (reference sequence). With 60 Vbeta and 13 Jbeta primers, the PCR was carried out. The repertoire was sequenced with immunoSEQ multiplex PCR; TCRdb's copy has only in-frame clones and lacks some. Found here are some 50,000 clones, about 70% of them singletons; the top ten hold roughly 22%. The data were obtained in a study of cytomegalovirus exposure and HLA in healthy donors. Study conclusions and caveats: Investigators reported 150 to 200 TCR beta chains as tied to cytomegalovirus.

V gene TRBV7-9 combines with J gene TRBJ1-4; D not resolved. This TCR was recovered from a woman between 45 and 65 years old in good health and CMV-seropositive. Sequencing used PBMCs. The CDR3 nucleotides read TGTGCCAGCAGCCCGAAGGGAGGAATTGCAACTAATGAAAAACTGTTTTTT. It encodes CASSPKGGIATNEKLFF. Looking up the rest from reference TRBV7-9 and TRBJ1-4 gives the full variable domain: DTGVSQNPRHKITKRGQNVTFRCDPISEHNRLYWYRQTLGQGPEFLTYFQNEAQLEKSRLLSDRFSAERPKGSFSTLEIQRTEQGDSAMYLCASSPKGGIATNEKLFFGSGTQLSVL.